A selection of T cell receptor beta chains follows, all from one sample in a study of blood T cell repertoires in COVID-19. Clones were read by immunoSEQ multiplex PCR, and TCRdb kept only the in-frame ones, dropping some. The repertoire consists of some 100,000 clones, with just over 90% occurring once and the leading ten covering 4.5% to 5.5%. Sequencing was carried out using peripheral blood. The receptor set was obtained from a man over 45 with acute or convalescent COVID-19. CDR3s include the opening cysteine and the closing phenylalanine or tryptophan. D genes are given only for firm matches.

j_call d_call v_call cdr3_nt cdr3_aa
TRBJ1-5 NA TRBV24-1 TGTGCCACCAGTGAAGGCCAGGGGTTCAATCAGCCCCAGCATTTT CATSEGQGFNQPQHF
TRBJ2-2 TRBD2 TRBV30 TGTGCCTGGAGTAGGTCAGCGGGAGGCACCGGGGAGCTGTTTTTT CAWSRSAGGTGELFF
TRBJ2-7 TRBD2 TRBV7-2 TGTGCCAGCAGCTTTGGGACTAGCGGGAGAGCATCCTACGAGCAGTACTTC CASSFGTSGRASYEQYF
TRBJ1-4 NA TRBV10-1 TGCGCCAGCAGTGATTTGCCCTTCAAGAGGCCAACTAATGAAAAACTGTTTTTT CASSDLPFKRPTNEKLFF
TRBJ2-2 NA TRBV6-5 TGTGCCAGCAGTTACAGGGGCTCGGGAGCCGGGGAGCTGTTTTTT CASSYRGSGAGELFF
TRBJ2-1 NA TRBV5-1 TGCGCCAGCAGCTTGGGAATAGGAACGGGGGAGCAGTTCTTC CASSLGIGTGEQFF
TRBJ2-1 NA TRBV19 TGTGCCAGTAGTATAGATCAAGCGGTCCTTCTCAATGAGCAGTTCTTC CASSIDQAVLLNEQFF
TRBJ2-5 TRBD2 TRBV11-2 TGTGCCAGCAGCTTAGATTGGGAGGGAGGCCGGGAGACCCAGTACTTC CASSLDWEGGRETQYF
TRBJ2-1 NA TRBV27 TGTGCCAGCAGTCCTAGGGGGCTAGCGGGTTTAAATGAGCAGTTCTTC CASSPRGLAGLNEQFF
TRBJ2-5 NA TRBV6-6 TGTGCCAGCAGCCTGACTAGGGAAGAGACCCAGTACTTC CASSLTREETQYF
TRBJ2-3 NA TRBV6-2/TRBV6-3 TGTGCCAGCAGTGGAAGACAGACAGATACGCAGTATTTT CASSGRQTDTQYF
TRBJ1-4 NA TRBV6-5 TGTGCCAGCAGCTACCGGAGGAGTGAAAAACTGTTTTTT CASSYRRSEKLFF
TRBJ2-7 TRBD2 TRBV18 TGTGCCAGCTCACAGGGACTAGTAGGGGAGCAGTACTTC CASSQGLVGEQYF
TRBJ1-1 NA TRBV25-1 TGTGCCAGCTTGAGCGGTTTGGATAGGCCTGAAGCTTTCTTT CASLSGLDRPEAFF
TRBJ1-2 TRBD1 TRBV19 TGTGCCAGTAGTATCCTAACTGGACAGGGTGGCTACACCTTC CASSILTGQGGYTF
TRBJ2-1 NA TRBV5-5 TGTGCCAGCAGCTTGGGTCCCCAGGGGGGAGCCAATGAGCAGTTCTTC CASSLGPQGGANEQFF
TRBJ2-7 TRBD2 TRBV5-1 TGCGCCAGCAGCTTGGGACTAGCGGGAGTGAACGAGCAGTACTTC CASSLGLAGVNEQYF
TRBJ2-5 TRBD2 TRBV6-4 TGTGCCAGCAGGCGGGAGGACCAAGAGACCCAGTACTTC CASRREDQETQYF
TRBJ1-6 TRBD1 TRBV27 TGTGCCAGCAGGGACAGGGCCAGAGGGTCACCCCTCCACTTT CASRDRARGSPLHF
TRBJ2-5 NA TRBV18 TGTGCCAGCTCACCACCGACAGTTCAGGTGACCCAGTACTTC CASSPPTVQVTQYF
TRBJ1-1 NA TRBV7-2 TGTGCCAGCAGCTCCCGACACAACACTGAAGCTTTCTTT CASSSRHNTEAFF
TRBJ2-3 NA TRBV7-2 TGTGCCAGCAGCCCTTTATCAGGGGGGTTTACGCAGTATTTT CASSPLSGGFTQYF
TRBJ2-7 TRBD2 TRBV2 TGTGCCAGCAGTGAATGGCTAGCGGGAGGGCCAAGCTCCTACGAGCAGTACTTC CASSEWLAGGPSSYEQYF